The clone carrying this TCR beta chain was picked up one time. This sample was taken from a study of blood T cell repertoires in COVID-19. Sequencing was performed with immunoSEQ multiplex PCR; in TCRdb, only in-frame clones are kept and a portion is missing. The sample carries 55,000 to 75,000 clones, approximately 83% recorded once. This clonotype was sampled from a man aged 70-80 years with acute or convalescent COVID-19. What was sequenced was peripheral blood.

CDR3 bases: TGCAGCGTTGTCGGCGGGAGGGCCTCCGAGCAGTACTTC. Protein product: CSVVGGRASEQYF. The V call is TRBV29-1, the J call TRBJ2-7; 9 positions match TRBD2. V lost 4 bases to trimming and J lost 6 bases; unmatched junction nucleotides: 7. Germline V gives CDR1 SQVTM, CDR2 ANQGSEA. The CDR3 is 13 amino acids.